Below are 8 T cell receptor beta chains sequenced from a single sample in a study of OX40 agonist ivuxolimab in advanced cancers. Sequencing was performed with immunoSEQ multiplex PCR; in TCRdb, only in-frame clones are kept and a portion is missing. The sample lists nearly 60,000 clones; 80% to 90% were seen once. The sample was CD4+ or CD8+ T cells sorted from blood, taken in a trial of the OX40 agonist ivuxolimab. The receptors were gathered from an adult with an advanced solid tumor such as melanoma, head and neck, liver or kidney cancer.

The chain couples TRBV15 to TRBJ1-5, with D unclear. Germline V gene sequence: CDR1 LNHNV, CDR2 YYDKDF (reference sequence). This CDR3 region has 17 residues. Trimming took off 5 bases at V and 6 bases at J, with 23 bases between the two ends. The CDR3 spells CATSHPPHKGLGQPQHF. The CDR3 coding sequence is TGTGCCACCAGCCACCCCCCACACAAGGGCCTCGGTCAGCCCCAGCATTTT. Full variable domain (rest looked up from reference TRBV15 and TRBJ1-5): DAMVIQNPRYQVTQFGKPVTLSCSQTLNHNVMYWYQQKSSQAPKLLFHYYDKDFNNEADTPDNFQSRRPNTSFCFLDIRSPGLGDTAMYLCATSHPPHKGLGQPQHFGDGTRLSIL.

V usage is TRBV19 and J usage is TRBJ2-1; D remains unclear. CDR1 and CDR2 (germline): LNHDA, SQIVND (reference sequence). Trimming pared 6 bases from V and 0 bases from J, leaving 12 bases between. The CDR3 spans 15 residues. The CDR3 loop reads CASRTGDTSYNEQFF. CDR3 coding DNA: TGTGCCAGTAGGACCGGCGACACCTCCTACAATGAGCAGTTCTTC.

This clone was observed a handful of times. The V gene is TRBV2, the J gene TRBJ1-2; the D gene is possibly TRBD1 (6 bases). CDR3 length: 16 residues. From germline, CDR1 is SNHLY and CDR2 FYNNEI. V shed 0 bases and J shed 4 bases, with 15 bases lying between them. CDR3 DNA sequence: TGTGCCAGCAGTGAAGCCGGGACACCGGAGGCCTATGGCTACACCTTC. It codes for CASSEAGTPEAYGYTF.

The chain is built from TRBV11-2 and TRBJ2-5, with a tentative D call TRBD1 (5 bases). Trimming stripped 0 bases from V and 4 bases from J, with 15 bases between. The CDR3 contains 16 residues. From germline, CDR1 is SGHAT and CDR2 FQNNGV. In nucleotides, the CDR3 is TGTGCCAGCAGCTTAGAAAGAGTCCCCCAGGGAGAGACCCAGTACTTC. As protein: CASSLERVPQGETQYF.

This clone appeared a few times. The CDR3 sequence: CASSLDGGGNQPQHF. CDR3 bases: TGTGCCAGCAGCCTCGACGGGGGCGGGAATCAGCCCCAGCATTTT. The chain employs TRBV5-4 and TRBJ1-5; D possibly corresponds to TRBD1 (6 bases). V dropped 4 bases and J dropped 4 bases, with 15 bases sitting between them. The germline CDR1 and CDR2 sequences are SGHNT and YYREEE (reference sequence). The CDR3 is made up of 15 amino acids.

The V call is TRBV11-3, the J call TRBJ2-5; D gene unclear. CDR1 SGHNT and CDR2 YENEEA come from the germline V gene. The CDR3 covers 11 residues. V was trimmed by 0 bases and J by 4 bases, leaving 0 bases between them. The CDR3 sequence: CASSLEETQYF. The DNA for the CDR3 is TGTGCCAGCAGCTTAGAAGAGACCCAGTACTTC.

This chain uses TRBV9 with TRBJ2-1; 8 bases are shared with TRBD1. The CDR3 is 17 amino acids. The trim removed 0 bases at V and 4 bases at J, leaving 9 bases unmatched. Germline lookup yields CDR1 SGDLS and CDR2 YYNGEE. CDR3 loop: CASSVAPGGSVYNEQFF. CDR3 nucleotides: TGTGCCAGCAGCGTAGCGCCAGGGGGCTCAGTATACAATGAGCAGTTCTTC.

V usage is TRBV29-1 and J usage is TRBJ1-5; tentatively, D is TRBD1 (5 bases). This CDR3 has 12 residues. V lost 4 bases to trimming and J lost 5 bases, with 9 bases between them. Germline values: CDR1 SQVTM, CDR2 ANQGSEA. This chain's CDR3 is CSVGGLDQPQHF. The DNA for the CDR3 is TGCAGCGTTGGGGGCTTAGATCAGCCCCAGCATTTT.